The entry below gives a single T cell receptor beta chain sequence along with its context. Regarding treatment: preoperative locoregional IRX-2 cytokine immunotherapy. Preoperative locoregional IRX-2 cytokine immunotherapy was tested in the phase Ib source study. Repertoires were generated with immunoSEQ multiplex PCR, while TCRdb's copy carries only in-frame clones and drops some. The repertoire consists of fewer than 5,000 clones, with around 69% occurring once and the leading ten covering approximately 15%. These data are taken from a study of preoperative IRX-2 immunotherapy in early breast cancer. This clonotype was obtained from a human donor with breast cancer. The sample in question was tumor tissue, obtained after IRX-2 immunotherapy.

DNA for the CDR3: TGCGCCAGCAGTGTTATGGCGGACGAGCAGTACTTC. The encoded protein is CASSVMADEQYF. The rearrangement links TRBV10-2 to TRBJ2-7; D is unclear. CDR3 size: 12 residues. Germline V CDR1 and CDR2: WSHSY, SAAADI. Trimming left V 4 bases short and J 5 bases short, with 9 bases between.